The 14 T cell receptor beta chains listed next were all sequenced from one sample in a study of blood T cells in healthy people across ages (dated by TCRdb to between 2015 and 2016). The library came from 5' RACE. Sequencing was performed on an Illumina HiSeq 2500. A second roughly 6 to 12 cycle PCR used a sample-barcoded 5' primer and a J-beta primer mix. The public reads were reanalyzed by TCRdb: fastp trimming at Q25, MiXCR alignment, in-frame beta chains only. When rows share a CDR3 protein, they turn into one entry using the most common DNA and genes. Counted in this sample were 650,000 to 700,000 distinct CDR3 sequences; roughly 32% of them appeared once. The ten largest clones represent roughly 14% of the sample. The specimen was blood. The receptor source for this set is a woman aged 80 or older in good health. Donor details come from another sample of the same person, matched by shared clones.

This clonotype appeared many times. This chain joins TRBV20-1 and TRBJ2-3; TRBD2 agrees at 11 bases. V dropped 6 bases and J dropped 0; count of bases not matched to a gene: 5. This CDR3 comprises 15 residues. Germline loops: CDR1 DFQATT, CDR2 SNEGSKA (reference sequence). Here the CDR3 reads CSAILAGESTDTQYF. The CDR3 coding sequence is TGCAGTGCCATACTAGCGGGGGAGAGCACAGATACGCAGTATTTT.

In this sample, this clonotype turned up many times. The chain joins TRBV29-1 to TRBJ2-1; 9 bases fit TRBD2. This CDR3 is built from 12 residues. Germline CDR1 and CDR2: SQVTM and ANQGSEA. The trim removed 6 bases at V and 9 bases at J, leaving 6 bases unmatched. CDR3 amino acids: CSVAGTSSEQFF. For the CDR3, the DNA is TGCAGCGTCGCCGGGACTAGCTCTGAGCAGTTCTTC.

The rearrangement uses TRBV3-1 and TRBJ2-2; 8 bases align to TRBD1. The CDR3 loop spans 15 amino acids. CDR1 is LGHDT and CDR2 is YNNKEL in the germline V gene (reference sequence). J was trimmed by 2 bases and V by 5 bases; bases with no gene match: 4. The CDR3 DNA reads TGTGCCAGCAGCACAGGGGGAATCAACACCGGGGAGCTGTTTTTT. It is translated as CASSTGGINTGELFF.

In the case of this clonotype: This clone may be a read error of a much larger clone one base away. CDR3: CATSDPSTGFSYNEQYF. CDR3 sequence (DNA): TGTGCCACCAGTGACCCATCGACAGGGTTTTCCTACAATGAGCAGTACTTC. The rearrangement joins TRBV24-1 to TRBJ2-1; 7 nucleotides agree with TRBD1. The J call may be in error: the DNA end matches TRBJ2-7 better. Germline V lookup: CDR1 KGHDR, CDR2 SFDVKD. The CDR3 loop spans 17 amino acids.

The sample holds many counts of this clonotype. This rearrangement joins TRBV7-7 to TRBJ2-1; D is undetermined. The CDR3 loop spans 14 amino acids. Per the germline V gene, CDR1 is SSHAT and CDR2 is FNYEAQ (reference sequence). V lost 5 bases and J 10 bases, leaving 18 bases between the germline ends. DNA for the CDR3: TGTGCCAGCAGCCCCCTGAGGAGAGAAGGAGAGCAGTTCTTC. This translates into CASSPLRREGEQFF.

As to this clonotype: This sequence may be a read error, since a much larger clone differs from it by one base. The chain joins TRBV5-1 to TRBJ2-3, with D perhaps matching TRBD1 (5 bases). V was shortened by 4 bases and J by 4 bases, with 16 bases between the two germline ends. Germline CDR1 is SGHRS and CDR2 is YFSETQ. The CDR3 sequence is 15 residues long. The CDR3 is CASSDGATSPDTQYF. The DNA for the CDR3 is TGCGCCAGCAGCGATGGGGCCACAAGCCCAGATACGCAGTATTTT.

This clonotype was found many times. V usage is TRBV6-1 and J usage is TRBJ2-3; maybe TRBD2 (6 bases). In germline, CDR1 is MNHNS, CDR2 SASEGT. The CDR3 extends over 18 amino acids. V was shortened by 5 bases and J by 0 bases, with 21 bases between the two germline ends. The CDR3: CASSQSLTAGSSTDTQYF. CDR3 nucleotide sequence: TGTGCCAGCAGTCAAAGCCTGACGGCGGGGTCTAGCACAGATACGCAGTATTTT.

This sequence joins TRBV20-1 and TRBJ2-5; 8 positions match TRBD1. CDR1 is DFQATT, CDR2 SNEGSKA, per germline (reference sequence). With 6 bases clipped from V and 11 bases from J, the junction kept 14 bases outside the gene matches. The CDR3 totals 13 residues. The CDR3 DNA reads TGCAGTGCAACGGACAGGGTCACCGGTGAGCAGTACTTC. Translated, it gives CSATDRVTGEQYF.

The rearrangement links TRBV19 to TRBJ1-1, with D tentatively TRBD1 (6 bases). V dropped 5 bases and J dropped 11 bases, with 15 bases sitting between them. CDR3 length equals 12 residues. Germline-derived CDR1 and CDR2 are LNHDA and SQIVND (reference sequence). CDR3 sequence reads: CASSQTGLGAFF. The DNA for the CDR3 is TGTGCCAGTAGTCAAACAGGGCTTGGGGCTTTCTTT.

The genes are TRBV29-1 and TRBJ1-1, with D unclear. The CDR3 contains 13 residues. Germline V gene sequence: CDR1 SQVTM, CDR2 ANQGSEA. Deletions cut 4 bases from V and 7 bases from J, with 16 bases between. CDR3 nucleotides: TGCAGCGTTGGCTTGGGCATCGCCGTTGAAGCTTTCTTT. Encoded protein: CSVGLGIAVEAFF.

This clonotype has a handful of counts. Being one base from a much bigger clone, this may be a read error. For the CDR3, the DNA is TGTGCCACCGGTGAGACAGGGTGGGGGACCCAGTACTTC. As protein: CATGETGWGTQYF. The chain carries TRBV24-1 and TRBJ2-5, with TRBD1 matching 7 bases. This CDR3 has 13 residues. CDR1 KGHDR and CDR2 SFDVKD come from the germline V gene.

This clonotype was observed at least ten times. The genes are TRBV20-1 and TRBJ2-7, with 8 bases lining up with TRBD1. Germline V gene data show CDR1 as DFQATT and CDR2 as SNEGSKA (reference sequence). The CDR3 has 13 residues. V was clipped by 4 bases and J by 5 bases; unmatched bases: 7. This CDR3 reads CSAKDRVPHEQYF. The CDR3 bases are TGCAGTGCTAAGGACAGGGTACCCCACGAGCAGTACTTC.

Comment on this clonotype: The junction and the germline gene differ at one end; a read error may be behind it. This rearrangement joins TRBV12-3 or TRBV12-4 to TRBJ2-3; D is tentatively TRBD1 or TRBD2 (6 bases each). This CDR3 spans 15 amino acids. The CDR3 DNA follows: TGTGCCAGCAGTTATACTAGAGGGGGAGGAGATACGCAATATTTT. It is translated as CASSYTRGGGDTQYF.

This chain connects TRBV7-9 to TRBJ2-5, with 9 bases that match TRBD1. The DNA end favors TRBJ2-7, so the J call may be wrong. This CDR3 has 14 amino acids. Germline V CDR1 and CDR2: SEHNR, FQNEAQ (reference sequence). Here the CDR3 reads CASSPQDRGGEQYF. The CDR3 DNA reads TGTGCCAGCAGCCCCCAGGACAGGGGAGGCGAGCAGTACTTC.